Sequencing of this T cell receptor beta chain was carried out in a study of blood T cell repertoires in COVID-19. CDR1 is SGHTA, CDR2 FQGNSA, per germline. The CDR3 has 16 amino acids. Losses at the gene ends were 4 bases for V and 0 bases for J; bases not matched to a gene: 7. Repertoires were generated with immunoSEQ multiplex PCR, while TCRdb's copy carries only in-frame clones and drops some. The sample carries hundreds of thousands of clones, about 89% recorded once. The chain combines TRBV7-2 with TRBJ1-2, with TRBD1 matching over 8 bases. The sequenced material came from PBMCs or T cells enriched from blood (not recorded which). The receptor comes from a man aged 35 to 55 who had recovered from COVID-19. The CDR3, as DNA: TGTGCCAGCAGCTACCAGGGGACAGGAGCTAACTATGGCTACACCTTC. It is translated as CASSYQGTGANYGYTF.